Shown below are 29 T cell receptor beta chains from a single sample sequenced in a study of metastatic and nonmetastatic thyroid tumors. Patients were all untreated before their thyroid surgery. TCRdb re-called clones via MiXCR from the PCR reads. In the table there are about 17,000 clones, around a sixth of which are singletons. The source material was blood. Every receptor here comes from a male donor with papillary thyroid cancer or a benign thyroid nodule (not recorded which). Some clones in this sample may be carry-over from other donors' samples.

As to this clone: An end of the junction differs from the germline gene, which may be a read error. V and J are TRBV11-2 and TRBJ2-3; 12 bases align to TRBD2. This CDR3 spans 15 amino acids. From germline, CDR1 is SGHAT and CDR2 FQNNGV. The CDR3 protein is CAISPRLAGVNTQYF. The CDR3 DNA is TGTGCCATCAGCCCCAGACTAGCGGGAGTAAATACGCAGTATTTT. The complete variable domain, with remaining parts taken from reference TRBV11-2 and TRBJ2-3, reads EAGVAQSPRYKIIEKRQSVAFWCNPISGHATLYWYQQILGQGPKLLIQFQNNGVVDDSQLPKDRFSAERLKGVDSTLKIQPAKLEDSAVYLCAISPRLAGVNTQYFGPGTRLTVL.

This clone showed up many times. V and J are TRBV27 and TRBJ2-7; 13 nucleotides agree with TRBD2. The germline V gene encodes CDR1 MNHEY and CDR2 SMNVEV (reference sequence). This CDR3 comprises 15 residues. After removal of 2 bases from V and 4 bases from J, the junction contained 2 bases not matched to a gene. CDR3 in DNA: TGTGCCAGCAGTTTAGGACTAGCGGGAGTGTACGAGCAGTACTTC. Translated, it gives CASSLGLAGVYEQYF.

V gene TRBV4-1 combines with J gene TRBJ2-7; unclear D gene. Germline V lookup: CDR1 MGHRA, CDR2 YSYEKL. This CDR3 is 13 amino acids long. V lost 0 bases and J 3 bases, leaving 6 bases between the germline ends. The CDR3 protein is CASSQDLYYEQYF. The CDR3 DNA reads TGCGCCAGCAGCCAAGACCTCTACTACGAGCAGTACTTC.

This clone showed up many times. Relative to the germline gene, one junction end is altered; a read error may explain this. The chain has TRBV5-5 and TRBJ2-7; no clear D gene. Germline CDR1 reads SGHKS; CDR2 reads YYEKEE (reference sequence). The CDR3 extends over 14 amino acids. The CDR3 bases are TGTGTCAGCAGCTCTCGGGCCAATTCCTACGAGCAGTACTTC. This sequence encodes CVSSSRANSYEQYF.

This clone was seen ten or more times. V is TRBV7-9 and J is TRBJ2-3; 9 nucleotides line up with TRBD1. Germline V gene lookup returns CDR1 SEHNR and CDR2 FQNEAQ (reference sequence). The CDR3 is 15 amino acids. V was clipped by 5 bases and J by 4 bases; unmatched bases: 7. The CDR3 here is CASSLGTGSPDTQYF. The CDR3 region has the DNA TGTGCCAGCAGCCTCGGGACAGGGTCCCCAGATACGCAGTATTTT.

This clone was counted ten times or more. The chain combines TRBV10-1 with TRBJ2-2, with D tentatively TRBD2 (6 bases). The V and J ends lost 5 bases and 4 bases respectively, with 17 bases between them. Germline CDR1 and CDR2: WNHNN and SYGVQD (reference sequence). This CDR3 has 16 amino acids. CDR3 sequence: CASSPGGDVGTGELFF. As DNA, the CDR3 is TGCGCCAGCAGTCCAGGCGGGGACGTAGGCACCGGGGAGCTGTTTTTT.

This clone has at least ten counts. The gene calls are TRBV28 and TRBJ2-1, with 13 positions matching TRBD2. Trimming cost V 7 bases and J 8 bases; bases outside gene matches: 11. Per germline, CDR1 MDHEN and CDR2 SYDVKM. The CDR3 runs to 16 residues. CDR3 sequence: CASKPTSGRAGDEQFF. The CDR3 DNA reads TGTGCCAGCAAACCAACTAGCGGGAGGGCCGGGGATGAGCAGTTCTTC. Combining the CDR3 with reference TRBV28 and TRBJ2-1 gives the whole variable domain DVKVTQSSRYLVKRTGEKVFLECVQDMDHENMFWYRQDPGLGLRLIYFSYDVKMKEKGDIPEGYSVSREKKERFSLILESASTNQTSMYLCASKPTSGRAGDEQFFGPGTRLTVL.

This clone was seen many times. This sequence joins TRBV11-2 and TRBJ2-1, with TRBD1 identical over 11 bases. The CDR3 runs to 13 residues. V lost 6 bases to trimming and J lost 8 bases; unmatched junction nucleotides: 3. Germline CDR1 reads SGHAT; CDR2 reads FQNNGV. The CDR3 region is CASRWDRGYEQFF. CDR3 sequence (DNA): TGTGCCAGCAGATGGGACAGGGGGTATGAGCAGTTCTTC.

The table lists this clone with many counts. The chain joins TRBV4-2 to TRBJ1-4, with 8 bases identical to TRBD1. This CDR3 is built from 17 residues. Germline CDR1 LGHNA, CDR2 YNFKEQ. With V trimmed by 0 bases and J by 0 bases, 3 bases remained unmatched. CDR3 DNA: TGTGCCAGCAGCCAAGAGGGGGGACAGGCAACTAATGAAAAACTGTTTTTT. It encodes CASSQEGGQATNEKLFF.

This clone was found many times. J is TRBJ2-1 and V is TRBV7-9; 8 bases map to TRBD2. This CDR3 spans 14 amino acids. Germline lookup yields CDR1 SEHNR and CDR2 FQNEAQ (reference sequence). The V segment lost 7 bases and the J segment 5 bases; nucleotides outside the gene matches: 7. The CDR3 coding sequence is TGTGCCAGCATCCTCGGGGGGGACCACAATGAGCAGTTCTTC. Translation gives CASILGGDHNEQFF.

This clone was observed a handful of times. The V and J genes are TRBV3-1 and TRBJ2-5; D perhaps matches TRBD2 (5 bases). The CDR3 has 16 amino acids. Germline V gene sequence: CDR1 LGHDT, CDR2 YNNKEL (reference sequence). Trimming took off 3 bases at V and 1 base at J, with 15 bases between the two ends. The CDR3 sequence: CASSHGASPTQETQYF. As DNA, the CDR3 is TGTGCCAGCAGCCATGGAGCTAGCCCCACCCAAGAGACCCAGTACTTC.

The chain has TRBV6-1 and TRBJ1-5; 7 bases agree with TRBD1. The V gene's germline CDR1 is MNHNS and CDR2 SASEGT. The CDR3 sequence is 18 residues long. Trimming at V came to 6 bases and at J to 4 bases, leaving 18 bases not matched to a gene. As DNA, the CDR3 is TGTGCCAGCAGCGGGAGACAGGGAGGGACTTTGGGGAATCAGCCCCAGCATTTT. Its translation: CASSGRQGGTLGNQPQHF.

In its sample, this clone ranks as medium-sized (0.01 to 0.1%). CDR3 region: CASSEQGYEQYF. In nucleotides, the CDR3 is TGTGCCAGCAGCGAACAGGGATACGAGCAGTACTTC. The chain couples TRBV7-2 to TRBJ2-7, with a weak D call TRBD1 (6 bases). CDR3 length: 12 amino acids. CDR1 is SGHTA, CDR2 FQGNSA, per germline. With 5 bases removed from V and 4 bases from J, the gap between germline ends came to 9 bases.

This clone was observed many times. This chain links TRBV3-1 with TRBJ1-6; D unclear. CDR1 is LGHDT, CDR2 YNNKEL, per germline (reference sequence). The CDR3 is made up of 16 amino acids. Trimming took 2 bases from V and 2 from J, leaving 10 bases between them. CDR3 nucleotide sequence: TGTGCCAGCAGCCAATTTGGTCAGGCCTATAATTCACCCCTCCACTTT. Its translation: CASSQFGQAYNSPLHF. The full variable domain, with the rest looked up from reference TRBV3-1 and TRBJ1-6, is DTAVSQTPKYLVTQMGNDKSIKCEQNLGHDTMYWYKQDSKKFLKIMFSYNNKELIINETVPNRFSPKSPDKAHLNLHINSLELGDSAVYFCASSQFGQAYNSPLHFGNGTRLTVT.

This clone was seen repeatedly, ten times or more. A read error may explain this, as a much larger clone is one base away. This sample includes further DNA sequences coding for the same CDR3. This sequence joins TRBV20-1 and TRBJ2-7, with 10 bases fitting TRBD2. J was trimmed by 0 bases and V by 5 bases; bases with no gene match: 4. CDR1 is DFQATT and CDR2 is SNEGSKA in the germline V gene (reference sequence). The CDR3 is 14 amino acids. The CDR3 is CSAGPSGSSYEQYF. For the CDR3, the DNA is TGCAGTGCTGGGCCTAGCGGGAGCTCCTACGAGCAGTACTTC.

The V call is TRBV5-5, the J call TRBJ1-2; maybe TRBD1 (5 bases). The CDR3 covers 15 residues. Germline V gives CDR1 SGHKS, CDR2 YYEKEE (reference sequence). With 5 bases removed from V and 4 bases from J, the gap between germline ends came to 18 bases. The CDR3 reads CASSIRTGTSYGYTF. CDR3 sequence (DNA): TGTGCCAGCAGTATCAGGACCGGGACCTCCTATGGCTACACCTTC.

This clone was detected many times. Additional DNA sequences in this sample encode the identical CDR3. The V gene is TRBV20-1, the J gene TRBJ2-3; TRBD2 aligns across 7 bases. Trimming took 3 bases from V and 6 from J; bases not matched to a gene: 0. CDR1 DFQATT and CDR2 SNEGSKA come from the germline V gene (reference sequence). The CDR3 contains 11 residues. CDR3 DNA: TGCAGTGCTAGCGGGAGGGATACGCAGTATTTT. Amino acid sequence: CSASGRDTQYF.

In its sample, this clone was seen many times. This chain joins TRBV19 and TRBJ1-5; D ambiguous. V lost 7 bases to trimming and J lost 7 bases, with 11 bases between them. This CDR3 contains 12 residues. Germline V gene lookup returns CDR1 LNHDA and CDR2 SQIVND (reference sequence). CDR3 coding DNA: TGTGCCAGTAATCATTGGGGACAGCCCCAGCATTTT. Translating gives CASNHWGQPQHF.

The table lists this clone with many counts. V gene TRBV9 combines with J gene TRBJ1-5; D ambiguous. CDR1 is SGDLS and CDR2 is YYNGEE in the germline V gene. The CDR3 consists of 13 residues. Trimming left V 0 bases short and J 4 bases short, with 5 bases between. The DNA of the CDR3 is TGTGCCAGCAGCGTAGCTCTAAATCAGCCCCAGCATTTT. Encoded protein: CASSVALNQPQHF.

The sample holds many counts of this clone. This rearrangement joins TRBV7-8 to TRBJ2-3; D gene ambiguous. This CDR3 contains 16 residues. Germline lookup yields CDR1 SGHVS and CDR2 FQNEAQ. Trimming removed 5 bases from V and 7 bases from J, with 22 bases in between. The DNA for the CDR3 is TGTGCCAGCAGCGATTGGGCTCCTGGTAAAGCATATACGCAGTATTTT. This sequence encodes CASSDWAPGKAYTQYF.

The CDR3, as DNA: TGCGCCAGCAGCTTGGGGGCTAGCGGGGTGTACCAAGAGACCCAGTACTTC. Its protein product is CASSLGASGVYQETQYF. The genes are TRBV5-1 and TRBJ2-5; TRBD2 aligns across 9 bases. The trim removed 0 bases at V and 0 bases at J, leaving 6 bases unmatched. The V gene's germline CDR1 is SGHRS and CDR2 YFSETQ. This CDR3 is 17 amino acids long.

This clone was counted at least ten times. This chain links TRBV7-9 with TRBJ2-1; the D call may be TRBD1 or TRBD2 (5 bases each). Trimming stripped 3 bases from V and 6 bases from J, with 12 bases between. CDR3 length equals 14 residues. The germline CDR1 and CDR2 sequences are SEHNR and FQNEAQ (reference sequence). CDR3 in amino acids: CASSLYAGSNEQFF. The CDR3 DNA is TGTGCCAGCAGCTTGTACGCAGGGAGCAATGAGCAGTTCTTC.

The V and J genes are TRBV5-1 and TRBJ2-7, with unresolved D. Looked up from germline, CDR1 is SGHRS and CDR2 is YFSETQ. Trimming removed 0 bases at V and 2 bases at J, with 12 bases between. This CDR3 region has 15 residues. The CDR3 here is CASSLGTVVAYEQYF. The CDR3 bases are TGCGCCAGCAGCTTGGGTACCGTTGTGGCCTACGAGCAGTACTTC.

V usage is TRBV27 and J usage is TRBJ1-6; TRBD1 matches at 8 bases. CDR1 is MNHEY, CDR2 SMNVEV, per germline (reference sequence). The CDR3 has 13 residues. J lost 9 bases, V lost 8 bases, and 6 bases had no gene match. Here the CDR3 DNA reads TGTGCCAGCGCCGACAGGGGTGGTTCACCCCTCCACTTT. Its translation: CASADRGGSPLHF.

This clone was counted at least ten times. V is TRBV29-1 and J is TRBJ2-3; D is uncertain. The CDR3 sequence is 13 residues long. Between the trimmed V and J ends, which lost 4 bases and 1 base, there was a span of 9 bases. In germline, CDR1 is SQVTM, CDR2 ANQGSEA. CDR3 DNA: TGCAGCGTTGCCGGAATACGCACAGATACGCAGTATTTT. This codes for CSVAGIRTDTQYF.

This clone came up once. The chain uses TRBV20-1 and TRBJ2-7; unclear D gene. V was pared by 0 bases and J by 5 bases, with 11 bases between. The germline CDR1 and CDR2 sequences are DFQATT and SNEGSKA (reference sequence). There are 13 residues in the CDR3. CDR3 DNA: TGCAGTGCTAGAGATGAAATTAGAGACGAGCAGTACTTC. This encodes CSARDEIRDEQYF.

This clone appeared many times. This rearrangement joins TRBV20-1 to TRBJ1-6; D is ambiguous. The ends were cut back, 3 bases at V and 9 bases at J, with 12 bases in the middle. Germline CDR1 reads DFQATT; CDR2 reads SNEGSKA (reference sequence). The CDR3 is made up of 13 amino acids. The CDR3 DNA reads as TGCAGTGCTAGTTCCAGTCCCAGTTCACCCCTCCACTTT. Protein: CSASSSPSSPLHF.

On this clone: One end of the junction varies from germline; a read error may be responsible. The V gene is TRBV12-3 or TRBV12-4, the J gene TRBJ2-2; D is possibly TRBD1 (6 bases). The CDR3 runs to 16 residues. As DNA, the CDR3 is TGTGCCATCAGTTCTCGCCGGGACACGGGGCGGCGGGAGCTGTTTTTT. Translation gives CAISSRRDTGRRELFF.

This clone appeared once. The J gene is TRBJ1-3, the V gene TRBV18; 9 positions agree with TRBD1. Per germline, CDR1 KGHSH and CDR2 LQKENI. The CDR3 sequence is 14 residues long. V lost 3 bases to trimming and J lost 4 bases; unmatched junction nucleotides: 1. The CDR3 here is CASSPDRGGNTIYF. In DNA form, the CDR3 reads TGTGCCAGCTCACCGGACAGGGGAGGAAACACCATATATTTT.